Below, one T cell receptor beta chain is given with its context. Its antigen is currently unknown. The sample is drawn from a study of cytomegalovirus exposure and HLA in healthy donors. PCR used 60 Vbeta primers and 13 Jbeta primers. Profiling relied on immunoSEQ multiplex PCR, and the TCRdb table lists in-frame clones only, not all of them. The table lists about 160,000 clones, approximately 79% of them singletons. Unmatched junction bases numbered 8, after V lost 7 bases and J lost 7 bases. Germline CDR1 reads SGHRS; CDR2 reads YFSETQ. The CDR3 consists of 13 residues. Study observations and caveats: For most TCR sequences rarity was the rule, although some public TCRs occurred in many donors.

The chain links TRBV5-1 to TRBJ2-7; 10 positions agree with TRBD2. The clonotype comes from a middle-aged man in good health and CMV-seropositive. The sample taken for sequencing was PBMCs. The CDR3, as DNA: TGCGCCAGCTCCGGAAGTAGCGGGGGGGAGCAGTACTTC. It encodes CASSGSSGGEQYF.